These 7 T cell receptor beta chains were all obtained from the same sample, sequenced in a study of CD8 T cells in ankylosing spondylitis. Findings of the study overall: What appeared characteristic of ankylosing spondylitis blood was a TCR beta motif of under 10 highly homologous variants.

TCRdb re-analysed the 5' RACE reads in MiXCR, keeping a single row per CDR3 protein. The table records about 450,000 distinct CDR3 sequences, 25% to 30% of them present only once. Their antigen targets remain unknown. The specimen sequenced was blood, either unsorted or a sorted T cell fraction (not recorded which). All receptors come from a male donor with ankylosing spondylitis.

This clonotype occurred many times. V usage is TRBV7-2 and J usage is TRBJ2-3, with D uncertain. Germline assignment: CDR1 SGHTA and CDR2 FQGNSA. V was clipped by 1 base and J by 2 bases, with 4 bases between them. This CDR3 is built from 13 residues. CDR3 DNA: TGTGCCAGCAGCTTAGGGTACACAGATACGCAGTATTTT. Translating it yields CASSLGYTDTQYF. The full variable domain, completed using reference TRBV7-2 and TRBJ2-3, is GAGVSQSPSNKVTEKGKDVELRCDPISGHTALYWYRQSLGQGLEFLIYFQGNSAPDKSGLPSDRFSAERTGGSVSTLTIQRTQQEDSAVYLCASSLGYTDTQYFGPGTRLTVL.

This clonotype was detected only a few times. CDR3: CASSYSPESTEAFF. DNA of the CDR3: TGTGCCAGCAGTTACTCCCCAGAGAGCACTGAAGCTTTCTTT. V is TRBV6-5 and J is TRBJ1-1; no clear D gene. CDR3 length equals 14 residues. In germline, CDR1 is MNHEY, CDR2 SVGAGI. The V and J ends lost 0 bases and 4 bases respectively, with 9 bases between them.

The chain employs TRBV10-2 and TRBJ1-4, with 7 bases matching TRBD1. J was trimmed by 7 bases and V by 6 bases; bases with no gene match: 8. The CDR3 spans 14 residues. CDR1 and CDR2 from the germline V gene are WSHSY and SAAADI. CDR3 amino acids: CASRWSQGSEKLFF. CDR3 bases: TGCGCCAGCAGATGGTCACAGGGGTCTGAAAAACTGTTTTTT.

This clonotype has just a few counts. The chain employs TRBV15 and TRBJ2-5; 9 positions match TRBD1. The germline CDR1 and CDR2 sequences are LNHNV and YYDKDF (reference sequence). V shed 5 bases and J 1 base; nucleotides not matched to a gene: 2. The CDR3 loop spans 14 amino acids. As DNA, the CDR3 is TGTGCCACCAGCTGGGACAGGGCCCAAGAGACCCAGTACTTC. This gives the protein CATSWDRAQETQYF.

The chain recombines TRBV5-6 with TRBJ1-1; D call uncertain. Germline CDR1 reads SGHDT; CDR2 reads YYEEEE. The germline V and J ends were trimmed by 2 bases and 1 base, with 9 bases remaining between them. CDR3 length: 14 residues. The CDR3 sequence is CASSFSFANTEAFF. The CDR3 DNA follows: TGTGCCAGCAGCTTCTCTTTCGCGAACACTGAAGCTTTCTTT.

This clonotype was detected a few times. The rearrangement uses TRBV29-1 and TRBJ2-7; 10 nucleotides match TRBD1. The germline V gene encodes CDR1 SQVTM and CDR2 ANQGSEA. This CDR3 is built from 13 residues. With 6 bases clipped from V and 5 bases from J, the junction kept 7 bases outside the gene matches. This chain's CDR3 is CSVEGQGLDEQYF. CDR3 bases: TGCAGCGTAGAGGGACAGGGGTTGGACGAGCAGTACTTC.

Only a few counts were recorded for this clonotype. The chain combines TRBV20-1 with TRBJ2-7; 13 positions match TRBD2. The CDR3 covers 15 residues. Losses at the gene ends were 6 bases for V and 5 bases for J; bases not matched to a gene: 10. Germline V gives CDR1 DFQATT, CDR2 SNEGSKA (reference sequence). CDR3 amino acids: CSAEGLAGATDEQYF. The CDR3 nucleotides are TGCAGTGCCGAAGGACTAGCGGGAGCAACCGACGAGCAGTACTTC.